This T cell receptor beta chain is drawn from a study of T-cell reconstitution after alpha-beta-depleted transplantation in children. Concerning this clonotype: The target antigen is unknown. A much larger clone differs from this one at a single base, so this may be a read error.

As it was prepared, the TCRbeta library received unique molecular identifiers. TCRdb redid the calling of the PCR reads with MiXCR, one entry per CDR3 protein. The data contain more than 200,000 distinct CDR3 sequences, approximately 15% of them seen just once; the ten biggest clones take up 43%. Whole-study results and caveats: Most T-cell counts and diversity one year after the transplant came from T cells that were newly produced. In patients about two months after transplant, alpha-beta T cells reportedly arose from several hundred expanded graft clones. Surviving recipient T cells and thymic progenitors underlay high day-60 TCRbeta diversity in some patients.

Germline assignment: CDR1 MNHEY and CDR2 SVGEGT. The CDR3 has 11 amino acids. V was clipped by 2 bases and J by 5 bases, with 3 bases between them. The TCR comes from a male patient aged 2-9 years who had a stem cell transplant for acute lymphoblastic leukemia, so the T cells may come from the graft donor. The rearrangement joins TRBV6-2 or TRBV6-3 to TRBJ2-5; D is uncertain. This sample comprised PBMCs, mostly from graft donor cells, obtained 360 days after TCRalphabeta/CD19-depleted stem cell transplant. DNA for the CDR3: TGTGCCAGCAGTTACCCGGAGACCCAGTACTTC. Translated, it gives CASSYPETQYF.